These 30 T cell receptor delta chains were sequenced from one sample in a study of γδ T cells in repeated Plasmodium falciparum infection. With CATT, TCRdb re-called clones from the multiplex PCR reads. The sample contains tens of thousands of delta-chain clones, more than 1.5% of which appear only once. Flow sorting of PBMC yielded separate Vgamma9/Vdelta2+ and Vdelta2-negative gammadelta T cell populations for bulk repertoire analysis. Sequenced input: gamma-delta T cells from blood. These receptors all come from a pool of human donors (malaria-infected and uninfected, not separated).

This clone was detected only a few times. TCRdb's protein for this DNA is that of a much larger clone and differs from the translation at residue 12, likely a read error; the protein shown is the DNA translation. The V and J genes are TRDV3 and TRDJ1; TRDD3 aligns across 11 bases. V lost 1 base, J lost 0 bases, and 22 bases stayed unmatched. Germline loops: CDR1 TVYSNPD, CDR2 GDNSRS (reference sequence). This CDR3 comprises 21 residues. The CDR3 loop reads CAFTYPSYWGIVSLYTDKLIF. The CDR3, as DNA: TGTGCCTTTACCTACCCCTCCTACTGGGGGATAGTATCCTTGTACACCGATAAACTCATCTTT.

Details on this clone: TCRdb assigns this DNA the protein of a much larger clone, which departs from its translation at residue 11; this likely reflects a read error, and the protein shown comes from translating the DNA. This chain connects TRDV1 to TRDJ1; possibly TRDD2 for D (6 bases). The germline V gene has CDR1 TSWWSYY and CDR2 QGS. Trimming removed 3 bases from V and 6 bases from J, with 17 bases in between. The CDR3 consists of 15 residues. The CDR3 reads CALGDPSPTWNKLIF. CDR3 nucleotides: TGTGCTCTTGGGGATCCTTCCCCTACTTGGAATAAACTCATCTTT.

The chain couples TRDV2 to TRDJ1; the match to TRDD3 covers 9 bases. No J segment appears in TCRdb, so it was assigned here by matching the sequence to germline. The CDR3 is made up of 20 amino acids. J gave up 1 base and V 0 bases, and 17 bases lay outside the gene matches. Per the germline V gene, CDR1 is GEAIGNYY and CDR2 is EKD. The CDR3 spells CACDTVESRLGDPFTDKLIF. CDR3 sequence (DNA): TGTGCCTGTGACACCGTGGAGAGCCGGCTGGGGGATCCTTTCACCGATAAACTCATCTTT.

Turning to this clone: TCRdb attributes to this sequence the protein of a much larger clone, which differs from the DNA translation at residue 19; a read error is likely, and the protein displayed is translated from the DNA. Here the CDR3 reads CALGAPLRTGGYYALTAQPFF. Here the CDR3 DNA reads TGTGCTCTTGGGGCCCCTCTACGAACTGGGGGATACTACGCTTTGACAGCACAACCCTTCTTT. Here the V gene is TRDV1, but the J gene went uncalled; TRDD3, as called in the table, went unchecked against the DNA. The CDR3 has 21 residues. In germline, CDR1 is TSWWSYY, CDR2 QGS.

At least ten counts were recorded for this clone. The gene calls are TRDV1 and TRDJ1, with 8 bases that match TRDD3. Because TCRdb records no J gene, it was assigned here through a match of the DNA to germline. Germline-derived CDR1 and CDR2 are TSWWSYY and QGS. The ends lost 1 base at V and 4 bases at J; junction bases unmatched: 11. The CDR3 contains 17 residues. The CDR3, as DNA: TGTGCTCTTGGGGAACGTTGGCCTGGGGGAAGGGGCGATAAACTCATCTTT. Translation: CALGERWPGGRGDKLIF.

This clone came up many times. This DNA's translation and the protein TCRdb lists, from a much larger clone, do not match at residue 3, likely due to a read error; the protein shown is translated from the DNA. This chain joins TRDV2 and TRDJ1; maybe TRDD3 (5 bases). The J gene, left out of TCRdb, was set here by checking the DNA against germline. CDR1 is GEAIGNYY, CDR2 EKD, per germline. This CDR3 is built from 20 residues. CDR3 loop: CARDTLQVGTGGQYTDKLIF. CDR3 sequence (DNA): TGTGCCCGTGACACCCTCCAGGTGGGTACTGGTGGTCAATACACCGATAAACTCATCTTT.

Concerning this clone itself: The TCRdb protein comes from a much larger clone and disagrees with this DNA's translation at residue 13, likely due to a read error; the protein given here is derived from the DNA. This chain joins TRDV3 and TRDJ1, with D possibly being TRDD2 or TRDD3 (5 bases each). Assignment of the J gene here rests on matching the DNA to germline, because TCRdb gives none. The CDR3 spans 21 residues. The germline V gene encodes CDR1 TVYSNPD and CDR2 GDNSRS (reference sequence). Trimming removed 0 bases from V and 0 bases from J, with 32 bases in between. The CDR3 sequence is CAFSFIETAYIFGGDTDKLIF. The CDR3 DNA reads TGTGCCTTTAGCTTTATAGAGACGGCCTACATCTTCGGGGGGGACACCGATAAACTCATCTTT.

Points on this clone: Translating this DNA gives a protein that differs at residue 5 from the TCRdb one, which belongs to a much larger clone; a read error is likely, and the protein shown is this translation. This rearrangement joins TRAV38-2/DV8 to TRDJ1; 10 bases line up with TRDD3. This CDR3 comprises 23 residues. Trimming at V came to 7 bases and at J to 2 bases, leaving 32 bases not matched to a gene. CDR1 and CDR2 (germline): TSESDYY, QEAYKQQN. This CDR3 is CAYLSRIGGPLYWGILRTDKLIF. CDR3 DNA sequence: TGTGCTTATCTGTCCCGAATCGGTGGACCCTTGTACTGGGGGATCCTCAGGACCGATAAACTCATCTTT.

This clone occurred many times. Given a far larger clone just one base away, this is likely a sequencing read error. The same CDR3 arises from other DNA sequences in this sample as well. The chain joins TRDV2 to TRDJ1, with a possible D match to TRDD3 (6 bases). TCRdb supplies no J gene; here it was assigned by aligning the nucleotide sequence to germline. This CDR3 is 16 amino acids long. CDR1 is GEAIGNYY, CDR2 EKD, per germline. CDR3 region: CACDTGIYRITDKLIF. The CDR3 bases are TGTGCCTGCGACACGGGGATTTATAGGATCACCGATAAACTCATCTTT.

This clone was seen many times. The protein given by TCRdb reflects a much larger clone and differs at residue 9 from this DNA's translation, likely from a read error; the protein shown is the DNA's translation. The rearrangement links TRDV2 to TRDJ1; 8 nucleotides line up with TRDD3. Here the J gene came from matching the DNA to germline, since TCRdb omits it. CDR3 length: 20 residues. V shed 4 bases, J shed 0 bases, and the junction held 21 bases outside the gene matches. CDR1 is GEAIGNYY and CDR2 is EKD in the germline V gene. CDR3 nucleotides: TGTGCCTGTGATGGAGTGCCCCCCCCTGGGGGACCCGACTACACCGATAAACTCATCTTT. Encoded protein: CACDGVPPPGGPDYTDKLIF.

Of note for this clone: The TCRdb protein comes from a much larger clone and disagrees with this DNA's translation at residue 11, likely due to a read error; the protein given here is derived from the DNA. The chain joins TRDV1 to TRDJ1; 7 positions match TRDD3. TCRdb gives no J gene; it was assigned here by matching the DNA to germline. The CDR3 totals 22 residues. With 3 bases clipped from V and 1 base from J, the junction kept 26 bases outside the gene matches. CDR1 is TSWWSYY, CDR2 QGS, per germline. CDR3 residues: CALGELLLPTEGYRGSTDKLIF. CDR3 nucleotide sequence: TGTGCTCTTGGGGAGTTATTACTGCCTACTGAGGGATACAGAGGATCCACCGATAAACTCATCTTT.

For this clone: The protein TCRdb lists belongs to a much larger clone and differs from this DNA's translation at residue 11, which points to a read error; the protein shown is made from the DNA. The CDR3 region has the DNA TGTGCTCTTGGGGGTTATAACACCGATAAACCCATCTTT. It yields the protein CALGGYNTDKPIF. A V gene of TRDV1 was called, but no J gene was assigned; TRDD3 reflects the table's D call only, with no check against the DNA. CDR3 length equals 13 residues. Per germline, CDR1 TSWWSYY and CDR2 QGS.

The chain has TRDV1 and TRDJ1; unclear D gene. Here the J gene came from matching the DNA to germline, since TCRdb omits it. This CDR3 region has 15 residues. Trimming stripped 4 bases from V and 1 base from J, with 13 bases between. CDR1 is TSWWSYY, CDR2 QGS, per germline. In DNA, the CDR3 is TGTGCTCTTGGGGGACATTTCGGATCCACCGATAAACTCATCTTT. This encodes CALGGHFGSTDKLIF.

This clone was detected ten times or more. This chain joins TRDV1 and TRDJ1; no clear D gene. Since TCRdb gives no J gene, matching the DNA to germline was used here to assign it. Germline V lookup: CDR1 TSWWSYY, CDR2 QGS. The V gene lost 4 bases and the J gene lost 1 base, with 25 bases spanning the gap. CDR3 length: 19 residues. The CDR3 loop reads CALGANVTLGRLTTDKLIF. In DNA, the CDR3 is TGTGCTCTTGGGGCCAACGTTACCCTTGGCCGCCTCACCACCGATAAACTCATCTTT.

Regarding this clone: TCRdb's protein, taken from a much larger clone, differs from this DNA's translation at residue 8, likely owing to a read error; the protein displayed comes from the DNA. The genes are TRDV1 and TRDJ2, with TRDD3 matching over 12 bases. The junction had 18 bases not matched to a gene; V was cut back by 1 base and J by 0 bases. Germline lookup yields CDR1 TSWWSYY and CDR2 QGS. The CDR3 has 23 amino acids. CDR3: CALGEPAHWGIPVLIALTAQLFF. The DNA of the CDR3 is TGTGCTCTTGGGGAACCGGCGCACTGGGGGATACCTGTGTTGATAGCTTTGACAGCACAACTCTTCTTT.

The table lists this clone with many counts. This chain uses TRDV1 with TRDJ1, with 7 bases fitting TRDD3. The J gene, left out of TCRdb, was set here by checking the DNA against germline. Germline V CDR1 and CDR2: TSWWSYY, QGS. The length of the CDR3 is 18 residues. V shed 5 bases and J 6 bases; nucleotides not matched to a gene: 21. CDR3 region: CALGTWGLRPSKGNKLIF. CDR3 DNA sequence: TGTGCTCTTGGGACCTGGGGGCTCCGGCCCTCGAAAGGGAATAAACTCATCTTT.

The sample holds many counts of this clone. Translating this DNA gives a protein that differs at residue 3 from the TCRdb one, which belongs to a much larger clone; a read error is likely, and the protein shown is this translation. V usage is TRAV38-2/DV8 and J usage is TRDJ1; TRDD3 aligns across 13 bases. The J gene was missing in TCRdb and was found by matching the end of the DNA to germline. CDR3 length equals 19 residues. Germline V gene data show CDR1 as TSESDYY and CDR2 as QEAYKQQN. The CDR3 coding sequence is TGTGCTCATAGGATGCTACTGGGGGATACGGGTTTTTGGACCGATAAACTCATCTTT. Protein product: CAHRMLLGDTGFWTDKLIF.

This clone showed up just a few times. TCRdb lists the protein of a much larger clone for this DNA, which differs at residue 13, so this is likely a read error; the protein given here is translated from the DNA itself. The V gene is given as TRDV1, and no J gene call is available; the table gives TRDD3 as D, unverified against the DNA. Germline V gene sequence: CDR1 TSWWSYY, CDR2 QGS. The CDR3 is 22 residues long. CDR3 sequence reads: CALGEPKTGLPKPTGDLNQIIF. CDR3 in DNA: TGTGCTCTTGGGGAACCTAAAACAGGCCTTCCTAAACCTACTGGGGACCTTAATCAAATCATCTTT.

As to this clone: Given a far larger clone just one base away, this is likely a sequencing read error. Other nucleotide sequences in the sample specify the same CDR3. There is no J gene call, but TRDV1 is given as the V gene; the table assigns TRDD3, which was not confirmed against the DNA. The CDR3 contains 25 residues. Germline CDR1 reads TSWWSYY; CDR2 reads QGS. The CDR3 here is CALGDKVSYVPRRHYWGYFTDKLIF. The CDR3 DNA is TGTGCTCTTGGGGATAAGGTATCCTACGTGCCCAGGCGTCATTACTGGGGATACTTCACCGATAAGCTCATCTTT.

The table lists this clone with many counts. The protein that TCRdb holds for this DNA derives from a much larger clone and differs from the translated DNA at residue 9, which likely indicates a read error; the protein shown here is translated from the DNA. The sample contains more than one DNA sequence encoding this CDR3. The gene calls are TRDV3 and TRDJ1; 9 positions agree with TRDD3. This CDR3 region has 22 residues. V was pared by 4 bases and J by 4 bases, with 34 bases of the junction left unmatched. Germline-derived CDR1 and CDR2 are TVYSNPD and GDNSRS (reference sequence). The CDR3 DNA follows: TGTGCCTGTCGAAGGCCTTCCTCAAGGGGCCTGTACTGGGGGACCGGATACGATAAACTCATCTTT. Translating gives CACRRPSSRGLYWGTGYDKLIF.

For this clone: Translating this DNA gives a protein that differs at residue 24 from the TCRdb one, which belongs to a much larger clone; a read error is likely, and the protein shown is this translation. The V gene corresponds to TRDV1; no J gene was called; the table's D call of TRDD3 was not tested on the DNA. This CDR3 comprises 25 residues. The germline V gene has CDR1 TSWWSYY and CDR2 QGS. CDR3 in DNA: TGTGCTCTTGGGGAATCACACTTCTTCTTCCCCTCCTTTCTGGGGGATTCGGGTTACACCGATAAACTCACCTTT. Translating gives CALGESHFFFPSFLGDSGYTDKLTF.

This clone was seen many times. TCRdb lists the protein of a much larger clone for this DNA, which differs at residue 12, so this is likely a read error; the protein given here is translated from the DNA itself. V and J are TRDV1 and TRDJ1; 9 nucleotides agree with TRDD3. Trimming at V came to 4 bases and at J to 4 bases, leaving 13 bases not matched to a gene. CDR1 is TSWWSYY, CDR2 QGS, per germline. The CDR3 length is 17 residues. The CDR3 protein is CALGAPTLGDLGDKLIF. In DNA, the CDR3 is TGTGCTCTTGGGGCTCCTACTCTGGGGGATCTTGGCGATAAACTCATCTTT.

This clone has ten or more counts. This DNA's translation differs at residue 9 from TCRdb's protein, which comes from a much larger clone; a read error is likely, and the protein shown is translated from the DNA. The chain carries TRDV1 and TRDJ1, with a possible D match to TRDD2 (5 bases). TCRdb gives no J gene; it was assigned here by matching the DNA to germline. Germline values: CDR1 TSWWSYY, CDR2 QGS. The CDR3 has 17 residues. V shed 2 bases and J shed 0 bases, with 16 bases lying between them. The CDR3 DNA is TGTGCTCTTGGGGAAGACCCTTCTCCTATCTACACCGATAAACTCATCTTT. As protein: CALGEDPSPIYTDKLIF.

Ten or more counts support this clone. TCRdb has a much larger clone's protein, which differs at residue 19 from the translation of this DNA, likely because of a read error; what is shown is the protein translated from the DNA. This chain connects TRDV1 to TRDJ2, with TRDD3 matching over 7 bases. The J gene is not listed in TCRdb, so it was assigned here from a DNA match to germline. Trimming cost V 5 bases and J 6 bases; bases outside gene matches: 36. The CDR3 is made up of 24 amino acids. Germline lookup yields CDR1 TSWWSYY and CDR2 QGS. In DNA, the CDR3 is TGTGCTCTTGGGAAGCGTTTGGCAATACTTTTCAAACTCCTTGGGGATATGTCGGCAGCACAACTCTTCTTT. Translation gives CALGKRLAILFKLLGDMSAAQLFF.

This clone was detected only a few times. The TCRdb protein, from a much larger clone, departs from this DNA's translation at residue 4, likely by read error; the protein shown derives from the DNA. The rearrangement uses TRDV2 and TRDJ1; 11 bases align to TRDD3. The J gene, not given by TCRdb, was assigned here from a germline match of the nucleotide sequence. J gave up 0 bases and V 6 bases, and 8 bases lay outside the gene matches. Germline lookup yields CDR1 GEAIGNYY and CDR2 EKD. The CDR3 is 16 amino acids. The CDR3 is CACNLLGDRYTDKLIF. As DNA, the CDR3 is TGTGCCTGTAACTTACTGGGGGATAGGTACACCGATAAACTCATCTTT.

Of note for this clone: TCRdb's protein for this DNA is that of a much larger clone and differs from the translation at residue 3, likely a read error; the protein shown is the DNA translation. This sample includes further DNA sequences coding for the same CDR3. The CDR3 sequence is CALLRRYYLDPPIRVGYWGIRFTDKLIF. CDR3 nucleotide sequence: TGTGCCTTGCTGCGGCGATATTACTTGGACCCTCCTATAAGAGTGGGCTACTGGGGGATCAGATTCACCGATAAACTCATCTTT. The V and J genes are TRDV3 and TRDJ1, with 10 bases aligning to TRDD3. Assignment of the J gene here rests on matching the DNA to germline, because TCRdb gives none. Germline assignment: CDR1 TVYSNPD and CDR2 GDNSRS (reference sequence). V lost 3 bases to trimming and J lost 1 base; unmatched junction nucleotides: 47. The CDR3 totals 28 residues. Combining the CDR3 with reference TRDV3 and TRDJ1 gives the whole variable domain CDKVTQSSPDQTVASGSEVVLLCTYDTVYSNPDLFWYRIRPDYSFQFVFYGDNSRSEGADFTQGRFSVKHILTQKAFHLVISPVRTEDSATYYCALLRRYYLDPPIRVGYWGIRFTDKLIFGKGTRVTVEP.

With regard to this clone: The likely explanation is a read error, given a far larger clone one base away. Other DNA variants within this sample encode the same CDR3. This CDR3 is CALGVPKLTFLYPYIYKLIF. The CDR3 DNA reads as TGCGCTCTTGGGGTTCCCAAATTAACCTTCCTTTACCCCTACATATATAAACTCATCTTT. This chain connects TRDV1 to TRDJ1; 7 positions agree with TRDD2. Matching the DNA to germline supplied the J gene, which TCRdb does not give. Germline assignment: CDR1 TSWWSYY and CDR2 QGS. This CDR3 spans 20 amino acids.

This clone was seen ten or more times. A read error is possible here, since a much larger clone lies one base away. The V call is TRDV1, the J call TRDJ1, with D perhaps TRDD2 or TRDD3 (7 bases each). V dropped 3 bases and J dropped 4 bases, with 39 bases sitting between them. Germline loops: CDR1 TSWWSYY, CDR2 QGS. CDR3 length equals 23 residues. The CDR3 is CALGDTLQFSYVRGIVTDDKLIF. CDR3 sequence (DNA): TGTGCTCTTGGGGACACCTTACAGTTTTCCTACGTCCGGGGGATCGTAACTGACGATAAACTCATCTTT.

This clone came up many times. TCRdb's listed protein matches a much larger clone and diverges from this DNA's translation at residue 4, likely through a read error; the protein shown comes from the DNA. The rearrangement uses TRDV2 and TRDJ1; 10 bases fit TRDD3. Here the J gene was assigned by germline matching of the DNA, as TCRdb has none. CDR1 is GEAIGNYY and CDR2 is EKD in the germline V gene. The CDR3 spans 19 residues. CDR3 DNA sequence: TGTGCCTGTAACACCGTAGGGGGGATACGCCGGCACCACACCGATAAACTCATCTTT. Translating it yields CACNTVGGIRRHHTDKLIF.

This clone rates as medium-sized (0.01 to 0.1%). A far larger clone lies a single base away; this is likely a read error. The CDR3 nucleotides read TGTGCTTATAGGAGCGCGAGCCTACTGGGGGGTCTCTACACCGATAAACTCATCTTT. Protein: CAYRSASLLGGLYTDKLIF. V and J are TRAV38-2/DV8 and TRDJ1; 8 bases are shared with TRDD3. The junction had 13 bases not matched to a gene; V was cut back by 0 bases and J by 0 bases. This CDR3 is built from 19 residues. The V gene's germline CDR1 is TSESDYY and CDR2 QEAYKQQN.